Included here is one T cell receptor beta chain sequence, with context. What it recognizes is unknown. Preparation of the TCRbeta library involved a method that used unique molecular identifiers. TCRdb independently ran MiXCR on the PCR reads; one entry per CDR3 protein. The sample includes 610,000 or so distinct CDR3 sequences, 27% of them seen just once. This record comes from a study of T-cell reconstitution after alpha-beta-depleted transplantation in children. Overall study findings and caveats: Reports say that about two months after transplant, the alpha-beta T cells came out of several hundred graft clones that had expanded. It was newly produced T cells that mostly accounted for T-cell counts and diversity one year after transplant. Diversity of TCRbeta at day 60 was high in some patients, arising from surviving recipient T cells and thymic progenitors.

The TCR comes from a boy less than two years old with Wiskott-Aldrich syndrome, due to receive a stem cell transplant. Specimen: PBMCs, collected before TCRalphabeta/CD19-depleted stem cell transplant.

The CDR3 coding sequence is TGTGCCAGCAGTTACCGGACAGGGATACTCTACTCTGGAAACACCATATATTTT. Its protein product is CASSYRTGILYSGNTIYF. The rearrangement uses TRBV6-5 and TRBJ1-3, with TRBD1 matching 8 bases. Losses at the gene ends were 2 bases for V and 0 bases for J; bases not matched to a gene: 9. Germline V gene sequence: CDR1 MNHEY, CDR2 SVGAGI. There are 18 residues in the CDR3.